This section outlines one T cell receptor beta chain sequence together with its context. CDR1 is KGHDR, CDR2 SFDVKD, per germline. CDR3 length equals 11 residues. V was cut by 4 bases and J by 5 bases, with 5 bases left in between. This record comes from a study of T cell responses to AZD1222 COVID-19 vaccine. Sequencing used immunoSEQ multiplex PCR; TCRdb keeps in-frame clones, though not all of them. This sample has about 67,000 clones, with about 85% found just once. The chain couples TRBV24-1 to TRBJ2-7; D unresolved. The specimen comprised peripheral blood, sampled on day 0 of AZD1222 vaccination. The receptor was isolated from an adult in good health. For the CDR3, the DNA is TGTGCCACCAGTGAGGACGACGAGCAGTACTTC. It specifies CATSEDDEQYF.